This entry lists 18 T cell receptor beta chains sequenced from one sample in a study of blood T cell repertoires in COVID-19. The method was immunoSEQ multiplex PCR; TCRdb's version includes in-frame clones alone and lacks a portion of them. The table includes roughly 390,000 clones, around 85% detected once. Sequenced sample: peripheral blood. These TCRs come from a woman in her late teens or twenties with acute or convalescent COVID-19.

V is TRBV2 and J is TRBJ1-2; 10 nucleotides match TRBD1. Unmatched junction bases numbered 3, after V lost 6 bases and J lost 2 bases. The CDR3 is 14 residues long. CDR1 SNHLY and CDR2 FYNNEI come from the germline V gene. DNA for the CDR3: TGTGCCAGCAGCGCGGACAGGGGGAACTATGGCTACACCTTC. Translated, it gives CASSADRGNYGYTF. Filled out from reference TRBV2 and TRBJ1-2, the complete variable domain reads EPEVTQTPSHQVTQMGQEVILRCVPISNHLYFYWYRQILGQKVEFLVSFYNNEISEKSEIFDDQFSVERPDGSNFTLKIRSTKLEDSAMYFCASSADRGNYGYTFGSGTRLTVV.

The chain recombines TRBV5-6 with TRBJ1-1; no reliable D call. This CDR3 contains 16 residues. Germline V gene sequence: CDR1 SGHDT, CDR2 YYEEEE. V lost 5 bases and J 4 bases, leaving 21 bases between the germline ends. CDR3 loop: CASSRPIREPRTEAFF. The CDR3 DNA follows: TGTGCCAGCAGTCGACCCATCCGGGAACCTCGCACTGAAGCTTTCTTT. Based on the CDR3 plus reference TRBV5-6 and TRBJ1-1, the full variable domain is DAGVTQSPTHLIKTRGQQVTLRCSPKSGHDTVSWYQQALGQGPQFIFQYYEEEERQRGNFPDRFSGHQFPNYSSELNVNALLLGDSALYLCASSRPIREPRTEAFFGQGTRLTVV.

This chain joins TRBV7-6 and TRBJ2-7, with 7 positions matching TRBD1. Germline loops: CDR1 SGHVS, CDR2 FNYEAQ. The CDR3 length is 16 residues. The V gene end was trimmed by 4 bases and the J gene end by 0 bases; junction bases not matched to a gene: 9. CDR3 residues: CASSSETGQSSYEQYF. The CDR3 DNA reads as TGTGCCAGCAGCTCAGAGACAGGGCAGAGCTCCTACGAGCAGTACTTC.

This chain uses TRBV27 with TRBJ1-1; TRBD1 aligns across 8 bases. The V segment lost 6 bases and the J segment 3 bases; nucleotides outside the gene matches: 9. Germline V lookup: CDR1 MNHEY, CDR2 SMNVEV (reference sequence). CDR3 length: 15 residues. CDR3 coding DNA: TGTGCCAGCAGGGCCTTGACAGGGGATGACACTGAAGCTTTCTTT. It codes for CASRALTGDDTEAFF.

V is TRBV3-1 (or the pseudogene TRBV3-2) and J is TRBJ1-1; 7 bases map to TRBD1. CDR1 is LGHDT, CDR2 YNNKEL, per germline (reference sequence). This CDR3 has 14 amino acids. Trimming cost V 8 bases and J 14 bases; bases outside gene matches: 20. The CDR3 sequence is CASVGRQGILGTFF. The CDR3 DNA is TGTGCCAGCGTTGGGCGACAGGGAATATTAGGGACCTTCTTT.

The chain uses TRBV6-5 and TRBJ2-3; 13 bases line up with TRBD2. V lost 5 bases and J lost 6; bases outside the gene matches: 2. This CDR3 is built from 14 residues. Germline V lookup: CDR1 MNHEY, CDR2 SVGAGI. CDR3 nucleotide sequence: TGTGCCAGCAGTACTAGCGGGGGGGCCGATACGCAGTATTTT. Translating gives CASSTSGGADTQYF.

The chain recombines TRBV5-8 with TRBJ2-2; 8 bases align to TRBD1. The CDR3 consists of 16 residues. Germline V lookup: CDR1 SGHTS, CDR2 YDEGEE. V lost 5 bases to trimming and J lost 9 bases; unmatched junction nucleotides: 15. The CDR3 sequence: CASSYRTGKVARELFF. CDR3 coding DNA: TGTGCCAGCAGTTACCGGACAGGGAAAGTTGCCCGGGAGCTGTTTTTT.

The V gene is TRBV25-1, the J gene TRBJ1-2; the D gene is possibly TRBD1 (5 bases). Trimming stripped 3 bases from V and 8 bases from J, with 10 bases between. Germline V gene lookup returns CDR1 MGHDK and CDR2 SYGVNS. The CDR3 contains 12 residues. The CDR3 sequence: CASSDWGGGYTF. As DNA, the CDR3 is TGTGCCAGCAGTGATTGGGGCGGAGGCTACACCTTC.

This clone was detected many times. This chain connects TRBV27 to TRBJ2-7, with TRBD1 identical over 10 bases. This CDR3 region has 13 residues. The V segment lost 5 bases and the J segment 10 bases; nucleotides outside the gene matches: 8. The germline V gene encodes CDR1 MNHEY and CDR2 SMNVEV (reference sequence). The CDR3 spells CASSTTGQGKQYF. CDR3 nucleotide sequence: TGTGCCAGCAGTACCACGGGACAGGGGAAACAGTACTTC.

In this sample, this clone turned up once. V and J are TRBV30 and TRBJ2-7; 8 positions agree with TRBD2. V trimming: 5 bases; J trimming: 1 base; junction bases outside the gene matches: 10. From germline, CDR1 is GTSNPN and CDR2 SVGIG (reference sequence). This CDR3 has 15 amino acids. Here the CDR3 DNA reads TGTGCCTGGGCCCTGGAGCGGGGGAGGTCCTACGAGCAGTACTTC. Its translation: CAWALERGRSYEQYF.

The J gene is TRBJ2-3, the V gene TRBV7-3; 7 nucleotides agree with TRBD2. The germline V gene has CDR1 SGHTA and CDR2 FQGTGA. Losses at the gene ends were 1 base for V and 1 base for J; bases not matched to a gene: 5. This CDR3 comprises 16 residues. CDR3 loop: CASSLNGDYRTDTQYF. Here the CDR3 DNA reads TGTGCCAGCAGCTTAAATGGGGACTACCGCACAGATACGCAGTATTTT. The full variable domain, with the rest looked up from reference TRBV7-3 and TRBJ2-3, is GAGVSQTPSNKVTEKGKYVELRCDPISGHTALYWYRQSLGQGPEFLIYFQGTGAADDSGLPNDRFFAVRPEGSVSTLKIQRTERGDSAVYLCASSLNGDYRTDTQYFGPGTRLTVL.

This CDR3 is CASSQWLLGDTEQYF. In DNA, the CDR3 is TGCGCCAGCAGCCAGTGGTTACTAGGAGACACCGAGCAGTACTTC. The chain employs TRBV4-1 and TRBJ2-7; D may be TRBD2 (5 bases). The V and J ends lost 3 bases and 6 bases respectively, with 18 bases between them. In germline, CDR1 is MGHRA, CDR2 YSYEKL. The CDR3 is 15 residues long.

The rearrangement uses TRBV19 and TRBJ1-5; 8 bases match TRBD1. Germline CDR1 LNHDA, CDR2 SQIVND (reference sequence). The CDR3 has 15 amino acids. J gave up 6 bases and V 2 bases, and 6 bases lay outside the gene matches. CDR3 DNA sequence: TGTGCCAGTAGTATACCCTCAGGGGGCAGTCAGCCCCAGCATTTT. Amino acids: CASSIPSGGSQPQHF.

The rearrangement uses TRBV5-1 and TRBJ1-5, with 9 bases identical to TRBD1. The germline gives CDR1 SGHRS, CDR2 YFSETQ. Unmatched junction bases numbered 2, after V lost 4 bases and J lost 0 bases. This CDR3 is built from 15 residues. The CDR3 protein is CASSPGQGSNQPQHF. The CDR3 DNA is TGCGCCAGCAGCCCGGGACAGGGTAGCAATCAGCCCCAGCATTTT. Using reference TRBV5-1 and TRBJ1-5 for the parts outside the CDR3, the full variable domain is KAGVTQTPRYLIKTRGQQVTLSCSPISGHRSVSWYQQTPGQGLQFLFEYFSETQRNKGNFPGRFSGRQFSNSRSEMNVSTLELGDSALYLCASSPGQGSNQPQHFGDGTRLSIL.

The V gene is TRBV6-5, the J gene TRBJ1-1; possibly TRBD1 for D (6 bases). Trimming left V 10 bases short and J 1 base short, with 13 bases between. CDR3 length equals 13 residues. Germline-derived CDR1 and CDR2 are MNHEY and SVGAGI. CDR3 nucleotide sequence: TGTGCCACCATGGGACAAAGGAACACTGAAGCTTTCTTT. Its protein product is CATMGQRNTEAFF.

CDR3 DNA: TGTGCCAGCAGCTTATTTGGCGGGAGGGCCGGGGATGAGCAGTTCTTC. It specifies CASSLFGGRAGDEQFF. This chain connects TRBV7-9 to TRBJ2-1; 9 nucleotides match TRBD2. V gave up 2 bases and J gave up 8 bases; unmatched junction bases: 10. CDR1 and CDR2 from the germline V gene are SEHNR and FQNEAQ (reference sequence). CDR3 length: 16 residues.

V usage is TRBV2 and J usage is TRBJ1-5, with a weak D call TRBD1 (6 bases). The germline CDR1 and CDR2 sequences are SNHLY and FYNNEI. This CDR3 is built from 14 residues. V shed 8 bases and J shed 3 bases, with 14 bases lying between them. The CDR3 DNA reads TGTGCCAGCGCCGCAGGGGATTCCAATCAGCCCCAGCATTTT. This gives the protein CASAAGDSNQPQHF.

This clone turned up a few times. V and J are TRBV19 and TRBJ1-5; 7 positions agree with TRBD1. Germline values: CDR1 LNHDA, CDR2 SQIVND (reference sequence). This CDR3 has 14 amino acids. V was pared by 5 bases and J by 7 bases, with 8 bases of the junction left unmatched. This CDR3 reads CASSSAGGGQPQHF. In nucleotides, the CDR3 is TGTGCCAGTAGTTCTGCAGGGGGTGGGCAGCCCCAGCATTTT.